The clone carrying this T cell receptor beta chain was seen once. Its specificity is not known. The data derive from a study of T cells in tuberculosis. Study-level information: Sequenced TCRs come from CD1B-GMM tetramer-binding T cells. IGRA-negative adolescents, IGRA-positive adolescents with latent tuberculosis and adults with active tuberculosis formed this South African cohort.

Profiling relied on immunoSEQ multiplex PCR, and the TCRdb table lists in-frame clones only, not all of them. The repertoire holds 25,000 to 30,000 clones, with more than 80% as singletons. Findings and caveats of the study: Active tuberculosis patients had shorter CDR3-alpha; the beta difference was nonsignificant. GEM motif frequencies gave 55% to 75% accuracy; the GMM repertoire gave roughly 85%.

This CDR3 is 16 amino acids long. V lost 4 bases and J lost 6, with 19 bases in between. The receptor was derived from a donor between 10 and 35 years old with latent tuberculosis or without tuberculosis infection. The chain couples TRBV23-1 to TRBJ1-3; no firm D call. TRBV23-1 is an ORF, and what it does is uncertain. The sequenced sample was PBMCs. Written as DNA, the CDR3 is TGCGCCAGCAGTCCACAAAATGTAGAGGTGCTAAACACCATATATTTT. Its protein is CASSPQNVEVLNTIYF.